This T cell receptor (beta chain) was profiled in a study of T cells in Graves' hyperthyroidism and ophthalmopathy. Orbital computed tomography, thyroid ultrasound, serum thyroxine and TRAb, and clinical symptoms together informed the diagnoses. Authors of the study amplified TCR beta CDR3 regions from RNA transcripts. In the first-round RT-PCR of the TCR CDR3, the HTBI primer set was used. MiXCR, applied by TCRdb to the multiplex PCR reads, yields one record per CDR3 protein. The sample shows 650,000 to 850,000 distinct CDR3 sequences, approximately 18% of them seen only once. This CDR3 has 15 amino acids. V was clipped by 5 bases and J by 4 bases, with 15 bases between them. The germline CDR1 and CDR2 sequences are MNHEY and SVGEGT.

The receptor was isolated from a woman aged 50 to 65 with Graves' hyperthyroidism that later progressed to Graves' ophthalmopathy. The sequenced sample was blood. This chain links TRBV6-2 or TRBV6-3 with TRBJ1-3; tentatively, D is TRBD1 (6 bases). The CDR3 protein is CASSRTAIIGNTIYF. CDR3 DNA: TGTGCCAGCAGTCGGACAGCCATTATCGGAAACACCATATATTTT.